Each of the 15 T cell receptor beta chains below was sequenced from the same sample in a study of T cell repertoires in ileal Crohn's disease. Profiling relied on immunoSEQ multiplex PCR, and the TCRdb table lists in-frame clones only, not all of them. Of 9,500 to 13,000 clones listed, about three quarters were seen once; the top ten hold less than 5%. The sequencing input was ileal tissue. The receptors originated from an adult with Crohn's disease.

The CDR3 is CSVARQANQPQHF. The CDR3 nucleotides are TGCAGCGTTGCGAGACAGGCCAATCAGCCCCAGCATTTT. The V and J genes are TRBV29-1 and TRBJ1-5; D might be TRBD1 (6 bases). The CDR3 totals 13 residues. V lost 4 bases, J lost 3 bases, and 10 bases lay in between. Germline V lookup: CDR1 SQVTM, CDR2 ANQGSEA.

A few counts support this clone. V and J are TRBV6-4 and TRBJ2-3; possible D gene TRBD2, 6 bases. The CDR3 sequence is 14 residues long. The V and J ends lost 4 bases and 0 bases respectively, with 8 bases between them. From germline, CDR1 is MRHNA and CDR2 SNTAGT. This chain's CDR3 is CASSAAGSTDTQYF. The CDR3 DNA reads TGTGCCAGCAGTGCAGCGGGTAGCACAGATACGCAGTATTTT.

The count of this clone is one. The gene calls are TRBV4-3 and TRBJ2-3; 11 bases match TRBD2. Losses at the gene ends were 0 bases for V and 5 bases for J; bases not matched to a gene: 10. The CDR3 has 18 residues. CDR1 and CDR2 (germline): LGHNA, YSLEER. The CDR3 reads CASSQDPDSGGAKDTQYF. The CDR3 DNA reads as TGCGCCAGCAGCCAAGACCCTGATAGCGGGGGGGCGAAAGATACGCAGTATTTT.

The chain joins TRBV7-9 to TRBJ1-4; D might be TRBD1 (5 bases). This CDR3 is 13 amino acids long. Germline CDR1 SEHNR, CDR2 FQNEAQ (reference sequence). The ends were cut back, 1 base at V and 7 bases at J, with 7 bases in the middle. CDR3 sequence reads: CASSLGGSEKLFF. The CDR3 DNA reads TGTGCCAGCAGCTTAGGGGGCAGTGAAAAACTGTTTTTT.

In nucleotides, the CDR3 is TGTGCCAGCAGTTTTGGTCTGGCAGGGCTAGCGGGGAAGACGAATGAGCAGTTCTTC. This sequence encodes CASSFGLAGLAGKTNEQFF. The rearrangement uses TRBV27 and TRBJ2-1, with 9 bases fitting TRBD2. V lost 3 bases and J lost 7; bases outside the gene matches: 19. Per germline, CDR1 MNHEY and CDR2 SMNVEV (reference sequence). The CDR3 consists of 19 residues.

CDR3 sequence: CAIKTGSGNQPQHF. In nucleotides, the CDR3 is TGTGCCATCAAGACAGGGAGTGGCAATCAGCCCCAGCATTTT. The genes are TRBV28 and TRBJ1-5; 7 bases agree with TRBD1. There are 14 residues in the CDR3. Germline V gene sequence: CDR1 MDHEN, CDR2 SYDVKM. Trimming at V came to 10 bases and at J to 2 bases, leaving 8 bases not matched to a gene.

The J gene is TRBJ2-6, the V gene TRBV14; D gene uncertain. CDR3 length equals 15 residues. Germline CDR1 reads SGHDN; CDR2 reads FVKESK. Trimming took off 2 bases at V and 0 bases at J, with 5 bases between the two ends. CDR3 amino acids: CASSQLASGANVLTF. The CDR3 bases are TGTGCCAGCAGCCAATTAGCCTCTGGGGCCAACGTCCTGACTTTC.

This clone was seen once. The chain recombines TRBV7-9 with TRBJ1-2; 8 bases align to TRBD1. The CDR3 runs 15 residues. V shed 5 bases, J shed 1 base, and the junction held 6 bases outside the gene matches. Germline lookup yields CDR1 SEHNR and CDR2 FQNEAQ (reference sequence). As DNA, the CDR3 is TGTGCCAGCAGCGTTTACAGGGGGGATAACTATGGCTACACCTTC. Protein: CASSVYRGDNYGYTF.

This chain uses TRBV29-1 with TRBJ2-7; D ambiguous. The CDR3 spans 14 residues. In germline, CDR1 is SQVTM, CDR2 ANQGSEA. V dropped 5 bases and J dropped 0 bases, with 14 bases sitting between them. The CDR3 is CSVSGQASSYEQYF. In nucleotides, the CDR3 is TGCAGCGTTTCCGGTCAGGCGAGCTCCTACGAGCAGTACTTC.

V and J are TRBV5-6 and TRBJ2-5; 9 nucleotides line up with TRBD2. Trimming took 4 bases from V and 5 from J; bases not matched to a gene: 12. Germline CDR1 SGHDT, CDR2 YYEEEE. The CDR3 sequence is 16 residues long. CDR3 DNA: TGTGCCAGCAGCCGGGGTGGGAGCGGGGGGCCGGAGACCCAGTACTTC. Translated: CASSRGGSGGPETQYF.

This clone was observed a single time. This chain joins TRBV30 and TRBJ2-7; weak D call: TRBD1 (5 bases). Per the germline V gene, CDR1 is GTSNPN and CDR2 is SVGIG (reference sequence). The CDR3 is 11 amino acids. Trimming stripped 7 bases from V and 6 bases from J, with 13 bases between. The CDR3 coding sequence is TGTGCCTTGGACCAGGGAATCGAGCAGTACTTC. This translates into CALDQGIEQYF. Looking up the rest from reference TRBV30 and TRBJ2-7 gives the full variable domain: SQTIHQWPATLVQPVGSPLSLECTVEGTSNPNLYWYRQAAGRGLQLLFYSVGIGQISSEVPQNLSASRPQDRQFILSSKKLLLSDSGFYLCALDQGIEQYFGPGTRLTVT.

The chain carries TRBV9 and TRBJ2-5, with a tentative D call TRBD2 (6 bases). The germline CDR1 and CDR2 sequences are SGDLS and YYNGEE. V was cut by 0 bases and J by 3 bases, with 6 bases left in between. This CDR3 is built from 13 residues. For the CDR3, the DNA is TGTGCCAGCAGCGTAGGGGGGGAAGAGACCCAGTACTTC. Its translation is CASSVGGEETQYF.

In this sample, this clone turned up once. The J gene is TRBJ2-5, the V gene TRBV5-4; TRBD2 matches 7 bases. The DNA end is more similar to TRBJ2-7, so the J call may be wrong. The CDR3 sequence is 15 residues long. The germline gives CDR1 SGHNT, CDR2 YYREEE (reference sequence). The CDR3 DNA follows: TGTGCCAGCAGCTTGGATGGGGGAGGGAACTACGAGCAGTACTTC. It is translated as CASSLDGGGNYEQYF.

This clone was observed a few times. The chain carries TRBV28 and TRBJ2-7, with D unresolved. Germline loops: CDR1 MDHEN, CDR2 SYDVKM. Trimming cost V 8 bases and J 4 bases, with 6 bases left between them. The CDR3 consists of 10 residues. CDR3 in DNA: TGTGCCAGCCGGTCGTACGAGCAGTACTTC. Protein: CASRSYEQYF.

V is TRBV14 and J is TRBJ2-3; D remains ambiguous. Trimming pared 2 bases from V and 6 bases from J, leaving 9 bases between. Germline lookup yields CDR1 SGHDN and CDR2 FVKESK. This CDR3 contains 13 residues. The CDR3 protein is CASSQYGADTQYF. The DNA of the CDR3 is TGTGCCAGCAGCCAATACGGAGCGGATACGCAGTATTTT.